This entry describes one T cell receptor (beta chain). Its antigen is not identified. The data originate from a study of T-cell memory formation after mild COVID-19. The study, taken as a whole, reports: Clones that contracted clustered mainly in CM and EM if CD4+ and in EMRA if CD8+. Among clones contracting day 15 to 85, CD4/CD8 was balanced, whereas later expanders leaned CD4+. The study detected some responding clones in pre-infection memory, suggesting cross-reactive memory joined.

V lost 0 bases to trimming and J lost 9 bases, with 14 bases between them. CDR1 is LGHNA and CDR2 is YSLEER in the germline V gene. CDR3 size: 15 residues. Barcoded TCR alpha and TCR beta cDNA libraries with UMIs came from 5'RACE using constant-segment primers. TCRdb processed the 5' RACE reads anew with MiXCR; each CDR3 protein has one entry. The sample includes roughly 250,000 distinct CDR3 sequences, about 15% of them seen just once. The J gene is TRBJ2-2, the V gene TRBV4-3; TRBD1 might be the D (5 bases). Sequencing was done on a sample of PBMCs or a T cell subset sorted from them (not recorded which). This TCR derives from a man younger than 35 who had mild COVID-19 (a few samples of this study predate the infection). Cell type and time point are not known. CDR3 in amino acids: CASSQDLPGPRELFF. CDR3 DNA sequence: TGCGCCAGCAGCCAAGATTTGCCAGGGCCTCGGGAGCTGTTTTTT.